The clone carrying this T cell receptor beta chain was picked up many times. The source of the sample is a study of Graves' ophthalmopathy and Graves' hyperthyroidism. RNA transcripts were the source from which TCR beta CDR3 regions were amplified. Following a first-round RT-PCR that used HTBI primers, a second-round multiplex PCR was carried out. TCRdb fed the multiplex PCR reads into MiXCR, producing one record per CDR3 protein. Of nearly 400,000 distinct CDR3 sequences in the sample, roughly 18% are singletons; the top ten hold around 1.5%. The sample comprised peripheral blood. The source is a woman aged 18-29 years with Graves' ophthalmopathy.

The CDR3 spells CASSLSGIRETQYF. For the CDR3, the DNA is TGTGCCAGCAGTTTGAGCGGCATCCGGGAGACCCAGTACTTC. The chain uses TRBV12-3 or TRBV12-4 and TRBJ2-5; D may be TRBD2 (5 bases). The CDR3 consists of 14 residues. With 3 bases removed from V and 5 bases from J, the gap between germline ends came to 13 bases.